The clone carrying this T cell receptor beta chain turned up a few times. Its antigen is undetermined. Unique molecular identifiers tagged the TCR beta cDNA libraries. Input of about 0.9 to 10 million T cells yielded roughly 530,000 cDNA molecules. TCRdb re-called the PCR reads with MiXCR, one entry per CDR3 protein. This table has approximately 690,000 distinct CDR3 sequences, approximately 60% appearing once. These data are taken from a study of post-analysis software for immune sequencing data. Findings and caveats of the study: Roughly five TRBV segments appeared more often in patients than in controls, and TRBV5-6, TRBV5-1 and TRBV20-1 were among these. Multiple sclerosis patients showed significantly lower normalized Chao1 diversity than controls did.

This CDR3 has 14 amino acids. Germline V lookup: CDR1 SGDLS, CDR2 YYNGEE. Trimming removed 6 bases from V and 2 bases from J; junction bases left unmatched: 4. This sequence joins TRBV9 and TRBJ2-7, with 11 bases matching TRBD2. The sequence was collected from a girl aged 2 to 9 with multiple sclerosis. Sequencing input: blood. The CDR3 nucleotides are TGTGCCAGCACACCGACTAGCGGGACCTACGAGCAGTACTTC. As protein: CASTPTSGTYEQYF.